A selection of T cell receptor beta chains follows, all from one sample in a study of blood T cell repertoires in COVID-19. Libraries were prepared by immunoSEQ multiplex PCR; TCRdb keeps only in-frame clonotypes and omits some of them. The repertoire consists of about 140,000 clones, with 79% occurring once and the leading ten covering 8.6%. Sequenced sample: peripheral blood. All receptors come from a man in his fifties with active or convalescent COVID-19. Each CDR3 is given with its conserved first and last residue. D genes are given only for firm matches. Some rows have no size entry. The others give once, few or many, or a class for an expanded clone.

V	J	size	D	CDR3	DNA
TRBV18	TRBJ2-5	NA	NA	CASSPLGGETQYF	TGTGCCAGCTCACCTCTAGGGGGAGAGACCCAGTACTTC
TRBV19	TRBJ1-2	NA	TRBD1	CATFKEGGNDYGYTF	TGTGCCACCTTCAAGGAAGGGGGCAATGACTATGGCTACACCTTC
TRBV7-3	TRBJ2-2	NA	NA	CASGRENTGELFF	TGTGCCAGCGGGCGGGAGAACACCGGGGAGCTGTTTTTT
TRBV12-3/TRBV12-4	TRBJ2-5	NA	TRBD1	CASSLGQQETQYF	TGTGCCAGCAGCCTGGGACAGCAAGAGACCCAGTACTTC
TRBV9	TRBJ2-7	NA	NA	CASSVALASYEQYF	TGTGCCAGCAGCGTAGCACTAGCCTCCTACGAGCAGTACTTC
TRBV24-1	TRBJ2-4	NA	TRBD1	CATSDPTGGNIQYF	TGTGCCACCAGTGATCCGACAGGGGGGAACATTCAGTACTTC
TRBV5-1	TRBJ1-3	once	TRBD1	CASSPDRAGNTIYF	TGCGCCAGCAGCCCCGACAGGGCTGGAAACACCATATATTTT
TRBV6-1	TRBJ2-2	NA	TRBD2	CASSEFEGGWQRSLFF	TGTGCCAGCAGTGAATTTGAGGGAGGGTGGCAAAGATCGCTGTTTTTT
TRBV7-3	TRBJ2-2	NA	TRBD1	CASSARTGGPGELFF	TGTGCCAGCAGCGCTCGGACAGGGGGCCCCGGGGAGCTGTTTTTT
TRBV5-4	TRBJ2-1	NA	TRBD2	CASSGPSGSGSYNEQFF	TGTGCCAGCAGCGGTCCTAGCGGGAGCGGCTCCTACAATGAGCAGTTCTTC
TRBV6-6	TRBJ1-3	NA	TRBD1	CASSQNPRQGARNTIYF	TGTGCCAGCAGTCAAAACCCGAGGCAGGGGGCGCGAAACACCATATATTTT
TRBV4-1	TRBJ1-1	NA	TRBD1	CASSLGDRGLTEAFF	TGCGCCAGCAGCCTTGGGGACAGGGGGCTTACTGAAGCTTTCTTT
TRBV27	TRBJ1-1	NA	NA	CASSTGLLNTEAFF	TGTGCCAGCAGCACAGGGCTTCTGAACACTGAAGCTTTCTTT
TRBV7-8	TRBJ1-4	NA	TRBD1	CASSQTGMGEKLFF	TGTGCCAGCAGCCAGACAGGGATGGGTGAAAAACTGTTTTTT
TRBV19	TRBJ1-1	NA	TRBD1	CASTWTGNTEAFF	TGTGCCAGTACCTGGACAGGGAACACTGAAGCTTTCTTT
TRBV6-5	TRBJ2-1	NA	NA	CASRDLAPRYNEQFF	TGTGCCAGCAGGGACCTAGCGCCACGTTACAATGAGCAGTTCTTC
TRBV9	TRBJ2-1	NA	TRBD2	CASSVDILAGDNEQFF	TGTGCCAGCAGCGTAGATATACTAGCGGGAGACAATGAGCAGTTCTTC
TRBV10-3	TRBJ2-7	NA	NA	CATSSGEQYF	TGTGCCACCAGCAGCGGAGAGCAGTACTTC
TRBV5-5	TRBJ1-3	NA	NA	CASSRGYTIYF	TGTGCCAGCAGCCGGGGTTACACCATATATTTT
TRBV28	TRBJ1-1	NA	TRBD1	CASSLVQGAVGAFF	TGTGCCAGCAGTTTGGTACAGGGGGCGGTAGGGGCTTTCTTT
TRBV19	TRBJ2-7	NA	NA	CASSMDSSYEQYF	TGTGCCAGTAGTATGGACAGCTCCTACGAGCAGTACTTC
TRBV28	TRBJ2-5	few	TRBD2	CASSLLVIAGAFQETQYF	TGTGCCAGCAGTTTATTAGTTATAGCGGGGGCGTTCCAAGAGACCCAGTACTTC
TRBV6-1	TRBJ2-4	NA	TRBD1	CASTTGRQGDIQYF	TGTGCCAGCACCACAGGGAGACAGGGCGACATTCAGTACTTC
TRBV14	TRBJ1-1	NA	TRBD1	CASSQALGTAKRSFF	TGTGCCAGCAGCCAAGCCCTCGGGACAGCCAAGAGATCTTTCTTT
TRBV5-4	TRBJ1-6	NA	TRBD1	CASSLAGTGDSPLHF	TGTGCCAGCAGCTTGGCCGGGACAGGGGATTCACCCCTCCACTTT
TRBV27	TRBJ2-7	NA	NA	CASSLGAAVSVYEQYF	TGTGCCAGCAGTTTAGGGGCAGCCGTGTCGGTCTACGAGCAGTACTTC
TRBV3-1/TRBV3-2	TRBJ2-5	once	NA	CASSSEAAETQYF	TGTGCCAGCAGTAGTGAAGCGGCGGAGACCCAGTACTTC
TRBV5-4	TRBJ2-2	NA	TRBD1	CASSSAKTGSTGELFF	TGTGCCAGCAGCTCGGCGAAGACAGGGTCGACCGGGGAGCTGTTTTTT
TRBV28	TRBJ1-5	NA	TRBD1	CASSSTGQGHPGGPQHF	TGTGCCAGCAGTTCTACGGGACAGGGGCACCCCGGGGGGCCCCAGCATTTT
TRBV7-3	TRBJ2-6	NA	TRBD1	CASSRGTGGPGANVLTF	TGTGCCAGCAGCAGAGGGACAGGGGGCCCTGGGGCCAACGTCCTGACTTTC
TRBV10-3	TRBJ2-5	NA	TRBD2	CAISEMGGQETQYF	TGTGCCATCAGTGAGATGGGGGGGCAAGAGACCCAGTACTTC
TRBV9	TRBJ2-7	NA	NA	CASSRRLESEQYF	TGTGCCAGCAGCAGACGACTAGAAAGTGAGCAGTACTTC
TRBV7-2	TRBJ2-7	NA	NA	CASSLSPYEQYF	TGTGCCAGCAGCTTGTCTCCCTACGAGCAGTACTTC
TRBV2	TRBJ2-7	NA	TRBD2	CASSHLAGNVYEQYF	TGTGCCAGCAGTCACCTAGCGGGGAACGTCTACGAGCAGTACTTC
TRBV15	TRBJ2-7	NA	TRBD2	CATSRGLDYEQYF	TGTGCCACCAGCAGGGGACTAGACTACGAGCAGTACTTC
TRBV5-1	TRBJ2-2	few	TRBD2	CASTAEAGVPGELFF	TGCGCCAGCACGGCGGAAGCGGGAGTTCCCGGGGAGCTGTTTTTT
TRBV7-6	TRBJ2-7	NA	TRBD2	CASSLVAGREQYF	TGTGCCAGCAGCTTAGTAGCGGGTCGGGAGCAGTACTTC
TRBV5-4	TRBJ1-2	NA	TRBD1	CASSLLGTGKNYPWDYGYTF	TGTGCCAGCAGCTTGTTAGGGACAGGGAAAAACTATCCTTGGGACTATGGCTACACCTTC
TRBV19	TRBJ2-5	NA	NA	CASSRATVQETQYF	TGTGCCAGTAGTAGGGCGACAGTCCAAGAGACCCAGTACTTC
TRBV10-1	TRBJ1-4	NA	NA	CASSESLGEEKLFF	TGCGCCAGCAGTGAGTCATTGGGAGAGGAAAAACTGTTTTTT
TRBV6-6	TRBJ2-3	NA	TRBD2	CASSPGVAGDTQYF	TGTGCCAGCAGCCCCGGGGTAGCGGGAGATACGCAGTATTTT
TRBV19	TRBJ2-3	NA	TRBD1	CASRTGVSGDTQYF	TGTGCCAGTAGGACAGGGGTAAGCGGTGATACGCAGTATTTT
TRBV6-5	TRBJ1-5	NA	NA	CATSGGADQPQHF	TGTGCCACCTCGGGGGGGGCCGATCAGCCCCAGCATTTT
TRBV5-1	TRBJ1-3	NA	TRBD1	CASSLDGQGSSGNTIYF	TGCGCCAGCAGCTTGGATGGACAGGGTTCCTCTGGAAACACCATATATTTT
TRBV28	TRBJ1-6	NA	TRBD1	CASSRDRANSPLHF	TGTGCCAGCAGCCGCGACAGGGCTAATTCACCCCTCCACTTT
TRBV3-1/TRBV3-2	TRBJ2-3	NA	TRBD2	CASSHGTSGTYTQYF	TGTGCCAGCAGCCACGGGACTAGCGGGACGTATACGCAGTATTTT
TRBV6-5	TRBJ1-2	NA	NA	CASSYSQDFGYTF	TGTGCCAGCAGTTACTCCCAGGATTTTGGCTACACCTTC
TRBV25-1	TRBJ1-1	NA	NA	CASKPTGPTEAFF	TGTGCCAGCAAGCCAACAGGCCCCACTGAAGCTTTCTTT
TRBV28	TRBJ2-3	NA	TRBD2	CASSSSGREKDTQYF	TGTGCCAGCAGCTCGAGCGGGAGGGAAAAAGATACGCAGTATTTT
TRBV5-5	TRBJ1-5	NA	TRBD1	CASSRQGSGQPQHF	TGTGCCAGCAGCCGACAGGGTTCAGGTCAGCCCCAGCATTTT
TRBV3-1/TRBV3-2	TRBJ2-5	once	TRBD1	CASSQDLGQGETQYF	TGTGCCAGCAGCCAAGATCTTGGACAGGGGGAGACCCAGTACTTC
TRBV18	TRBJ2-7	NA	NA	CASSESGQYF	TGTGCCAGCTCAGAATCAGGGCAGTACTTC
TRBV19	TRBJ1-1	NA	NA	CASSIFGGGTEAFF	TGTGCCAGTAGTATATTTGGGGGGGGCACTGAAGCTTTCTTT